This T cell receptor (beta chain) was documented in a study of blood T cells in healthy people across ages. Notes on this clonotype: The antigen is undetermined.

Notes on the study in general: Long-lived donors exceeded aged donors in naive CD4+ cells and diversity.

Then a second PCR, running about 6 to 12 cycles, was carried out with a sample-barcoded 5' primer and a J-beta primer mix. Carrying 12 random nucleotides, a template-switch adaptor labeled each individual cDNA molecule. One entry per CDR3 protein, called by TCRdb with MiXCR from the 5' RACE reads. There are 700,000 to 900,000 distinct CDR3 sequences in the sample; about a quarter occur only once, and about 2.9% lies in the top ten. The V gene's germline CDR1 is MGHRA and CDR2 YSYEKL. Between the trimmed V and J ends, which lost 5 bases and 3 bases, there was a span of 10 bases. This CDR3 has 13 residues. Separately, the same data were catalogued under a study of T cells of mothers and their children. That study reports: Each mother gave over 9.5 million TCR beta CDR3 reads; each child, about 3 million.

V is TRBV4-1 and J is TRBJ1-2; no reliable D call. Material for sequencing was blood. This receptor was identified in a boy younger than 18 in good health. CDR3 in amino acids: CASSELGYYGYTF. The CDR3 DNA follows: TGCGCCAGCAGCGAGCTGGGTTACTATGGCTACACCTTC.